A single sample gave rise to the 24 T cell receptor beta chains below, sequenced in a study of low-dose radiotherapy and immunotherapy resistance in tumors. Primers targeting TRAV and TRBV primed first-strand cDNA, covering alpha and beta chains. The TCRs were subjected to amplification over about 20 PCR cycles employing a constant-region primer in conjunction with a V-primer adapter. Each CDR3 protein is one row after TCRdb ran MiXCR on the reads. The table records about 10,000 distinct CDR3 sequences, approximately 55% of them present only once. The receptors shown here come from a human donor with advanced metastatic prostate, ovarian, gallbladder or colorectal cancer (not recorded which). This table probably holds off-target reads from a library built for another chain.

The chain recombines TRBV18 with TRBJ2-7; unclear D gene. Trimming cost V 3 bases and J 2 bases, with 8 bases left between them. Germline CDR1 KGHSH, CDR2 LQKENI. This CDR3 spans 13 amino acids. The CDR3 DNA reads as TGTGCCAGCTCACCCTTGACCACCTACGAGCAGTACTTC. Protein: CASSPLTTYEQYF.

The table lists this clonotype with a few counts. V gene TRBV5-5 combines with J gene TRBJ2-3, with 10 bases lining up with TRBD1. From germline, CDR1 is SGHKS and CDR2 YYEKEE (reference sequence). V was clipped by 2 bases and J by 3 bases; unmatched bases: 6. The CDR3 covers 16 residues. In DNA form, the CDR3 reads TGTGCCAGCAGCTTCTCAATGGACAGGGGGACAGATACGCAGTATTTT. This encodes CASSFSMDRGTDTQYF.

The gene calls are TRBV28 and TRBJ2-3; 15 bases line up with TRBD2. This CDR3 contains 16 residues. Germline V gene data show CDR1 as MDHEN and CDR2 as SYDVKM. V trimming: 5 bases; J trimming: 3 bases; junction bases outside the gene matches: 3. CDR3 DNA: TGTGCCAGCAGTGCCGGGACTAGCGGGAGGACAGATACGCAGTATTTT. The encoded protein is CASSAGTSGRTDTQYF. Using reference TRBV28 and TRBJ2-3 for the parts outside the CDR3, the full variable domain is DVKVTQSSRYLVKRTGEKVFLECVQDMDHENMFWYRQDPGLGLRLIYFSYDVKMKEKGDIPEGYSVSREKKERFSLILESASTNQTSMYLCASSAGTSGRTDTQYFGPGTRLTVL.

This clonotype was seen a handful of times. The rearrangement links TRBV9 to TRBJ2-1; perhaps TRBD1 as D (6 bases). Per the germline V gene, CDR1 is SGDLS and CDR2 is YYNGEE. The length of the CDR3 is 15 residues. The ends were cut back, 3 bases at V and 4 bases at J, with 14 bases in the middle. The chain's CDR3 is CASSGLTGKYNEQFF. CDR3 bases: TGTGCCAGCAGCGGCCTTACAGGGAAGTACAATGAGCAGTTCTTC.

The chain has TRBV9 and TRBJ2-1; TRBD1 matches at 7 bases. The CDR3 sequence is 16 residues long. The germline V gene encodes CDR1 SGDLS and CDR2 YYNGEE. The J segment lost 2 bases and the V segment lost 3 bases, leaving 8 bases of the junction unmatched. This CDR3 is CASSETGQPAYNEQFF. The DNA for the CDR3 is TGTGCCAGCAGCGAAACGGGACAGCCGGCCTACAATGAGCAGTTCTTC.

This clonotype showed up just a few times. In DNA, the CDR3 is TGTGCCAGCAGCCAATCTGGTGGCAATCAGCCCCAGCATTTT. Encoded protein: CASSQSGGNQPQHF. This sequence joins TRBV3-1 and TRBJ1-5; no firm D call. With 2 bases removed from V and 2 bases from J, the gap between germline ends came to 7 bases. The CDR3 has 14 residues. Germline V gene sequence: CDR1 LGHDT, CDR2 YNNKEL (reference sequence).

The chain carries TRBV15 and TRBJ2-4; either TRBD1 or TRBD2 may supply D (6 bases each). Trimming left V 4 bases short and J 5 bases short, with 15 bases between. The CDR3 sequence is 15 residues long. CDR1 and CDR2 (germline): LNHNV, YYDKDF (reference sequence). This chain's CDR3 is CATSTEGGLENIQYF. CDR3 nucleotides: TGTGCCACCAGCACGGAAGGGGGGCTGGAAAACATTCAGTACTTC. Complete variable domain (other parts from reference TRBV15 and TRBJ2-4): DAMVIQNPRYQVTQFGKPVTLSCSQTLNHNVMYWYQQKSSQAPKLLFHYYDKDFNNEADTPDNFQSRRPNTSFCFLDIRSPGLGDTAMYLCATSTEGGLENIQYFGAGTRLSVL.

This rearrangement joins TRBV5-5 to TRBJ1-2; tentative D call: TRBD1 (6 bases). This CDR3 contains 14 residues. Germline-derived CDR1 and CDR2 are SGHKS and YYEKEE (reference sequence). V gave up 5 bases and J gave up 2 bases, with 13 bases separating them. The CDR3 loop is CASRTATGNYGYTF. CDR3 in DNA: TGTGCCAGCAGGACTGCGACAGGCAACTATGGCTACACCTTC.

This CDR3 is CASSEFRAGDEFF. CDR3 DNA: TGCGCCAGCAGTGAGTTTCGAGCGGGAGATGAGTTCTTC. This sequence joins TRBV10-2 and TRBJ2-1; 8 bases are shared with TRBD2. This CDR3 has 13 residues. Germline values: CDR1 WSHSY, CDR2 SAAADI. V shed 1 base and J 14 bases; nucleotides not matched to a gene: 7.

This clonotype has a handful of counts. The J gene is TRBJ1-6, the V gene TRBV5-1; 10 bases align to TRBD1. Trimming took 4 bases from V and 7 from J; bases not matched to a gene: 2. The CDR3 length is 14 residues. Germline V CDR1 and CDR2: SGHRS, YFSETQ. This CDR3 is CASSRTGGNSPLHF. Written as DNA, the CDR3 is TGCGCCAGCAGCCGGACAGGGGGAAATTCACCCCTCCACTTT.

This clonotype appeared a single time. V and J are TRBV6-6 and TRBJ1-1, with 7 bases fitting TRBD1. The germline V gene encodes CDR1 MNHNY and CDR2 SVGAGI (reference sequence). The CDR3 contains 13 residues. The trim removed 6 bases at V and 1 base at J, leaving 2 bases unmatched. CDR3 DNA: TGTGCCAGCAGACGACAGGGGAACACTGAAGCTTTCTTT. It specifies CASRRQGNTEAFF.

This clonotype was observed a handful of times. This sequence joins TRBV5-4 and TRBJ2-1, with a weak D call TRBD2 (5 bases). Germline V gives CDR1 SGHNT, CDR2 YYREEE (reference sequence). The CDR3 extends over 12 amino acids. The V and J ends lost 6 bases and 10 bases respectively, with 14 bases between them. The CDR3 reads CASTDTWREQFF. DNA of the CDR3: TGTGCCAGCACTGATACCTGGAGGGAGCAGTTCTTC.

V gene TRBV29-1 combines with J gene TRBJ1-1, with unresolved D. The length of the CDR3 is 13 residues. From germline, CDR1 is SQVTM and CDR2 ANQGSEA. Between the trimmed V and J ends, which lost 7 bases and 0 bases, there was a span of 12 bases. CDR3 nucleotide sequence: TGCAGCGCCGTGGGAGTTTTGAACACTGAAGCTTTCTTT. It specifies CSAVGVLNTEAFF.

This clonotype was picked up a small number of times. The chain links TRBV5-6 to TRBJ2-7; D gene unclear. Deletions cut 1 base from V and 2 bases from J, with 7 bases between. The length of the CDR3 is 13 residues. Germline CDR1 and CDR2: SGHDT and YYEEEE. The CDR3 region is CASSLSQPYEQYF. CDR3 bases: TGTGCCAGCAGCTTGTCACAGCCCTACGAGCAGTACTTC. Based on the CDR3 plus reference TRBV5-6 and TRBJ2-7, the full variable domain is DAGVTQSPTHLIKTRGQQVTLRCSPKSGHDTVSWYQQALGQGPQFIFQYYEEEERQRGNFPDRFSGHQFPNYSSELNVNALLLGDSALYLCASSLSQPYEQYFGPGTRLTVT.

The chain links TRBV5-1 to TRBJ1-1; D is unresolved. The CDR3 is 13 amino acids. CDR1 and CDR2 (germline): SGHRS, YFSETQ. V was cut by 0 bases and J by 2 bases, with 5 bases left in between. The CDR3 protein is CASSLDDNTEAFF. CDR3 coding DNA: TGCGCCAGCAGCTTGGATGATAACACTGAAGCTTTCTTT.

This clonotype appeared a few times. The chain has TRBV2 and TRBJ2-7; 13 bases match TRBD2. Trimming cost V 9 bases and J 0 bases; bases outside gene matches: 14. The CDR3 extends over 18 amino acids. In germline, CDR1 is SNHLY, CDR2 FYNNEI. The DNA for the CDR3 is TGTGCCAGTACCACCGGGACTAGCGGGACAATCCCCTCCTACGAGCAGTACTTC. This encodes CASTTGTSGTIPSYEQYF. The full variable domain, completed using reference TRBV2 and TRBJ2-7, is EPEVTQTPSHQVTQMGQEVILRCVPISNHLYFYWYRQILGQKVEFLVSFYNNEISEKSEIFDDQFSVERPDGSNFTLKIRSTKLEDSAMYFCASTTGTSGTIPSYEQYFGPGTRLTVT.

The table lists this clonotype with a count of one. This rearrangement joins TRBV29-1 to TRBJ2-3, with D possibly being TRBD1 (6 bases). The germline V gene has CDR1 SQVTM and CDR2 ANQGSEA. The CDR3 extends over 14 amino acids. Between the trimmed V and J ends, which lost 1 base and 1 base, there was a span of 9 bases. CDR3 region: CSVEGRTGTDTQYF. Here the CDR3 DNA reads TGCAGCGTTGAAGGCCGGACAGGCACAGATACGCAGTATTTT.

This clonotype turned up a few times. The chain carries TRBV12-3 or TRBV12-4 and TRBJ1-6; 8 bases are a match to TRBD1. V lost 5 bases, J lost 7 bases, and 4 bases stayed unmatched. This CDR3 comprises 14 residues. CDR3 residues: CASSAGQGNSPLHF. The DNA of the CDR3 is TGTGCCAGCAGTGCCGGACAGGGAAATTCACCCCTCCACTTT.

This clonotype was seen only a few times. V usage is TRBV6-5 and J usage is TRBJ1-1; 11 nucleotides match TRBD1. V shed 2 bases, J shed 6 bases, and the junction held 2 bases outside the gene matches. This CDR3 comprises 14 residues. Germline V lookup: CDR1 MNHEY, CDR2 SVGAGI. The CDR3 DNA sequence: TGTGCCAGCAGTTACGGGGGACAGGGGGCTGAAGCTTTCTTT. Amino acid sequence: CASSYGGQGAEAFF.

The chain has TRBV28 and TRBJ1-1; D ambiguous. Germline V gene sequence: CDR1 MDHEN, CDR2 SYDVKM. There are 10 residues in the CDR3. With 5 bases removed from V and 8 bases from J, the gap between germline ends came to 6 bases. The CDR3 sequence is CASSGDEAFF. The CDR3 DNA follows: TGTGCCAGCAGTGGCGACGAAGCTTTCTTT.

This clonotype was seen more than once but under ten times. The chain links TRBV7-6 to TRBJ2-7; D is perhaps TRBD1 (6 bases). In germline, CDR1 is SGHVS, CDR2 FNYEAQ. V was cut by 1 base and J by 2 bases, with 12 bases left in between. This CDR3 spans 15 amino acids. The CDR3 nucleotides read TGTGCCAGCAGCTTAGGGGCAGGGGTGACCTACGAGCAGTACTTC. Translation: CASSLGAGVTYEQYF.

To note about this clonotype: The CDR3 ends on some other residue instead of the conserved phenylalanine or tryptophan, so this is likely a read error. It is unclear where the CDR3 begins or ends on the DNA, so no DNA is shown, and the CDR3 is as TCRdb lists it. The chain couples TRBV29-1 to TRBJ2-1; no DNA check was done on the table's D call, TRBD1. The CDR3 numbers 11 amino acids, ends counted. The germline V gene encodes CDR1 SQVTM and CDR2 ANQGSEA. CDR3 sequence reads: CSVAWTGESLV.

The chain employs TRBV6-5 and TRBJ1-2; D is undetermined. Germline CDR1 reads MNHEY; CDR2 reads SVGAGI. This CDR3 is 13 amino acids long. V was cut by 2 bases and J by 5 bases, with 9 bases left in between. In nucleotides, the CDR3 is TGTGCCAGCAGTTACGTGGGTTCATATGGCTACACCTTC. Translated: CASSYVGSYGYTF.

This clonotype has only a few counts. Here the CDR3 DNA reads TGCAGCGTGGCCGGGACTCGAAGCACCTACAATGAGCAGTTCTTC. Protein sequence: CSVAGTRSTYNEQFF. This chain joins TRBV29-1 and TRBJ2-1; tentatively, D is TRBD2 (6 bases). Germline V gives CDR1 SQVTM, CDR2 ANQGSEA. V was pared by 6 bases and J by 2 bases, with 17 bases between. The CDR3 runs 15 residues.